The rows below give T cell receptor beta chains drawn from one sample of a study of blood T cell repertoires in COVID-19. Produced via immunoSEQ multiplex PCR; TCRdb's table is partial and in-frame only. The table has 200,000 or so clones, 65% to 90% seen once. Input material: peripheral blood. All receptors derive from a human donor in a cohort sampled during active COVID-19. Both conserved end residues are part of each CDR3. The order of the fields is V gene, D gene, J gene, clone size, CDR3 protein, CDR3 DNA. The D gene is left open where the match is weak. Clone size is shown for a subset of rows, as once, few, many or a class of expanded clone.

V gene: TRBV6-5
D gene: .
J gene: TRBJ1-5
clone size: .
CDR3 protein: CASSYSGDLNQPQHF
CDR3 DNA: TGTGCCAGCAGTTATAGCGGGGACCTCAATCAGCCCCAGCATTTT

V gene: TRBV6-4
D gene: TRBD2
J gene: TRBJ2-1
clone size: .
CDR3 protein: CASSATETGTSEDNEQFF
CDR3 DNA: TGTGCCAGCAGCGCTACAGAGACCGGGACTAGCGAAGACAATGAGCAGTTCTTC

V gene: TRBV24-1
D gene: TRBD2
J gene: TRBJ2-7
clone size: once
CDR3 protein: CATSDSGTSGPYEQYF
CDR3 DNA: TGTGCCACCAGTGATTCCGGGACTAGCGGGCCCTACGAGCAGTACTTC

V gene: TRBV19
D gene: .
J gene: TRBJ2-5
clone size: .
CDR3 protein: CASSWGGYQETQYF
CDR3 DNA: TGTGCCAGTAGTTGGGGCGGCTATCAAGAGACCCAGTACTTC

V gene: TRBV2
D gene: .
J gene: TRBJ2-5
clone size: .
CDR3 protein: CASSALSGPSQETQYF
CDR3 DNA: TGTGCCAGCAGTGCCTTAAGCGGACCCTCCCAAGAGACCCAGTACTTC

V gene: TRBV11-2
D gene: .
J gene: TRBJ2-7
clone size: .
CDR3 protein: CASSLWRGYEQYF
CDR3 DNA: TGTGCCAGCAGCTTATGGAGAGGCTACGAGCAGTACTTC

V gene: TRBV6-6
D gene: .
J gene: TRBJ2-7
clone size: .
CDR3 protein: CASSYSQNYEQYF
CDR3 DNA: TGTGCCAGCAGTTACTCCCAGAACTACGAGCAGTACTTC

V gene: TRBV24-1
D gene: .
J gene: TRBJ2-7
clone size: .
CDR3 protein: CATSDSRTISSYEQYF
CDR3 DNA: TGTGCCACCAGTGATTCTCGGACAATTAGCTCCTACGAGCAGTACTTC

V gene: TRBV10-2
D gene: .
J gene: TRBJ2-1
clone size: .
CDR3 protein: CASSEIAGPNEQFF
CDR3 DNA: TGCGCCAGCAGTGAGATCGCAGGGCCCAATGAGCAGTTCTTC

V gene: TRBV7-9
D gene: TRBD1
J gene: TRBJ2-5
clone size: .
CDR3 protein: CASSSGQGQTQYF
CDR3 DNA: TGTGCCAGCAGCTCGGGACAGGGGCAGACCCAGTACTTC

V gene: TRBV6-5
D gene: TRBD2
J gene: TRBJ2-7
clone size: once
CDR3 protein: CASSYSIAGRVGEQYF
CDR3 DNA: TGTGCCAGCAGTTACTCGATAGCCGGGAGGGTCGGCGAGCAGTACTTC

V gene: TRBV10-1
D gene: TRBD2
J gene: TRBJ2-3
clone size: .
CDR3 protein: CASSDGTGGADTQYF
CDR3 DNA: TGCGCCAGCAGTGATGGCACGGGAGGGGCAGATACGCAGTATTTT

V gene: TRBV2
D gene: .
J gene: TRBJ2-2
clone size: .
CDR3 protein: CASSDKGLNTGELFF
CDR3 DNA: TGTGCCAGCAGTGATAAGGGGTTGAACACCGGGGAGCTGTTTTTT

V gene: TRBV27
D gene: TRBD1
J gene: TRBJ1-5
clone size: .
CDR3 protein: CASSLSQGAVQPQHF
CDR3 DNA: TGTGCCAGCAGTTTATCACAGGGGGCTGTTCAGCCCCAGCATTTT

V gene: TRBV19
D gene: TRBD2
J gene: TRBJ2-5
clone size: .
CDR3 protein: CASSRTSGSVGTQYF
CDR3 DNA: TGTGCCAGTAGTAGGACTAGCGGGAGTGTCGGGACCCAGTACTTC

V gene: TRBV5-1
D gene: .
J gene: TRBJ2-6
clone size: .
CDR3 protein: CASSAVVHSGANVLTF
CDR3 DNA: TGCGCCAGCAGCGCTGTAGTCCACTCTGGGGCCAACGTCCTGACTTTC

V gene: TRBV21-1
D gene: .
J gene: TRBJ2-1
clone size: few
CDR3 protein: CASVPQRHVPSYNEQFF
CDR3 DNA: TGTGCCAGCGTCCCGCAGCGCCACGTCCCTTCCTACAATGAGCAGTTCTTC

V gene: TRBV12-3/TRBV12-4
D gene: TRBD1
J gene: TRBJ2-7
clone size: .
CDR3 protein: CASTLGGREQYF
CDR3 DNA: TGTGCCAGCACCTTAGGGGGCAGGGAGCAGTACTTC

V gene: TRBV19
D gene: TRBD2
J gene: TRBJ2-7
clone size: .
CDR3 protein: CATRAWTSGSYEQYF
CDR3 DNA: TGTGCAACGAGGGCCTGGACTAGCGGGAGCTACGAGCAGTACTTC

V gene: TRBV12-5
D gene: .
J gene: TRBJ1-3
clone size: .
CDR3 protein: CASGPITGGNTIYF
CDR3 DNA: TGTGCTAGTGGCCCGATCACGGGGGGAAACACCATATATTTT

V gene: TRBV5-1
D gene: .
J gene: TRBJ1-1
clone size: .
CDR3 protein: CASSPGGPNTEAFF
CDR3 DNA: TGTGCCAGCAGCCCCGGAGGTCCGAACACTGAAGCTTTCTTT

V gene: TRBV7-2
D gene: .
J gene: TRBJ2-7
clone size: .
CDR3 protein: CASSSDSYYEQYF
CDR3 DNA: TGTGCCAGCAGCTCCGACAGTTACTACGAGCAGTACTTC

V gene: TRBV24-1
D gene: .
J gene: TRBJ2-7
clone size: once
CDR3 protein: CATADPGAPYEQYF
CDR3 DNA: TGTGCCACCGCCGACCCGGGAGCCCCCTACGAGCAGTACTTC

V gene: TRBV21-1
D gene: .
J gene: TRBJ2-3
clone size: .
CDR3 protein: CASSNRLAGEGDTQYF
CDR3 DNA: TGTGCCAGCAGCAACCGACTAGCGGGAGAAGGAGATACGCAGTATTTT

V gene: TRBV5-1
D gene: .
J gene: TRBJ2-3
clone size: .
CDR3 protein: CASSSRGYDSPSTDTQYF
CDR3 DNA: TGCGCCAGCAGCTCCCGGGGGTACGACAGTCCTAGCACAGATACGCAGTATTTT

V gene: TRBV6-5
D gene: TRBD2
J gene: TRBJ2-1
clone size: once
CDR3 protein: CASRPRTSGSNEQFF
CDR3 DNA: TGTGCCAGCAGGCCCCGGACTAGCGGGAGTAATGAGCAGTTCTTC

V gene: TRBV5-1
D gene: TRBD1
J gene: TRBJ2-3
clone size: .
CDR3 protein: CASSFGQVADTQYF
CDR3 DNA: TGCGCCAGCAGCTTCGGACAGGTAGCGGATACGCAGTATTTT

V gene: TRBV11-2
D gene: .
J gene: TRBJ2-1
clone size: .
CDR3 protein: CASSLSVALGDEQFF
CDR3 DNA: TGTGCCAGCAGCTTATCGGTAGCTCTTGGCGATGAGCAGTTCTTC

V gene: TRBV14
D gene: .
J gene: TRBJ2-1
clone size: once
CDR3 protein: CASSPWLGGYNEQFF
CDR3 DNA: TGTGCCAGCAGCCCTTGGTTGGGAGGCTACAATGAGCAGTTCTTC

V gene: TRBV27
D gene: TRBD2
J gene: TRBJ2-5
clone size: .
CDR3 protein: CASSPLPASGNQETQYF
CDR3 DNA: TGTGCCAGCAGTCCGCTCCCGGCCAGCGGGAACCAAGAGACCCAGTACTTC

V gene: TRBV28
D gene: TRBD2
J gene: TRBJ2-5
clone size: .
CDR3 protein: CASSLFPSGRIDVRETQYF
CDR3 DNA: TGTGCCAGCAGTTTATTTCCTAGCGGGAGAATCGACGTCAGAGAGACCCAGTACTTC

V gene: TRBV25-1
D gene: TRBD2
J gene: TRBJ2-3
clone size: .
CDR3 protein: CASSEWGGRGDTQYF
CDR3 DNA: TGTGCCAGCAGTGAATGGGGCGGGAGAGGAGATACGCAGTATTTT

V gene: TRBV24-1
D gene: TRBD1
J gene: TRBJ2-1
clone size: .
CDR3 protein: CATSDDRGGGEQFF
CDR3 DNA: TGTGCCACCAGTGACGACAGGGGCGGAGGTGAGCAGTTCTTC